Detailed here is one TCR beta chain. Its matching antigen is unknown. CDR1 and CDR2 (germline): MGHRA, YSYEKL. The V end was cut by 1 base, the J end by 8 bases, with 14 bases between. This CDR3 spans 14 amino acids. The source of the sample is a study of OX40 agonist ivuxolimab in advanced cancers. Looking at the study overall: Patients received the agonistic anti-OX40 (CD134) antibody ivuxolimab. It was permissible to have had prior anti-PD-1, anti-PD-L1 or anti-CTLA-4 therapy, and approximately 38% had some. Study findings and constraints: Antigen targets of the expanded peripheral T cells went undetermined.

Profiled with immunoSEQ multiplex PCR; TCRdb holds only in-frame clones, not every one. The repertoire holds approximately 58,000 clones, more than 85% seen once, with roughly 0.45% in the top ten. Blood samples were obtained at baseline, cycle 4 day 1, and cycle 7 day 1. This receptor was obtained from an adult with an advanced solid tumor such as melanoma, head and neck, liver or kidney cancer. This chain links TRBV4-1 with TRBJ1-2, with D tentatively TRBD1 (6 bases). The sample in question was CD4+ or CD8+ T cells sorted from blood, obtained in a trial of the OX40 agonist ivuxolimab. CDR3: CASSQGRDIGGYTF. CDR3 DNA: TGCGCCAGCAGCCAAGGCCGGGACATAGGAGGCTACACCTTC.